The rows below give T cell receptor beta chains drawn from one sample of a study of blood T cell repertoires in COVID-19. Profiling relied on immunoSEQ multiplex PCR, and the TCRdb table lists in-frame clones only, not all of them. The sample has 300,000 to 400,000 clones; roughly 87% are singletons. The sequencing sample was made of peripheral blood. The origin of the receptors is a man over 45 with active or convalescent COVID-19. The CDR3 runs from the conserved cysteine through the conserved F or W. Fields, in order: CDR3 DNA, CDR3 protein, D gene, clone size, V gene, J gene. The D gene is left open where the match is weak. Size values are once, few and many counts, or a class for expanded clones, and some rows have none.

TGTGCCAGCACCGGACCGGGACAGGGAAACTATGGCTACACCTTC	CASTGPGQGNYGYTF	TRBD1	-	TRBV6-5	TRBJ1-2
TGTGCCAGCAGCCGGGGGGTACAAGAGACCCAGTACTTC	CASSRGVQETQYF	TRBD2	-	TRBV7-9	TRBJ2-5
TGCGCCAGCAGCCAAGAGAATGCGGGATGGGAGACCCAGTACTTC	CASSQENAGWETQYF	-	-	TRBV4-1	TRBJ2-5
TGTGCCAGTAGTCTAAGACGGACAGGGGCGAACACCGGGGAGCTGTTTTTT	CASSLRRTGANTGELFF	TRBD1	-	TRBV19	TRBJ2-2
TGCGCCAGCAGCCAGCAGGGGGACTCCTACAATGAGCAGTTCTTC	CASSQQGDSYNEQFF	TRBD1	-	TRBV4-3	TRBJ2-1
TGTGCCAGCAGCTCCCCACCCAGTCTGGGCTACACCTTC	CASSSPPSLGYTF	-	-	TRBV11-2	TRBJ1-2
TGTGCCAGCAGCCCTGGCATGAACACTGAAGCTTTCTTT	CASSPGMNTEAFF	-	-	TRBV9	TRBJ1-1
TGTGCCAGCCGGAGAGGGAACAATTCACCCCTCCACTTT	CASRRGNNSPLHF	-	-	TRBV5-6	TRBJ1-6
TGTGCCAGCAGCGAGAGCAAGGGGACAGGGGGTGAAAAACTGTTTTTT	CASSESKGTGGEKLFF	TRBD1	-	TRBV9	TRBJ1-4
TGCGCCAGCAGCTTGGTGTCTAGCCAAGAGACCCAGTACTTC	CASSLVSSQETQYF	-	-	TRBV5-1	TRBJ2-5
TGTGCCACCTTAGCCCCCTCCCGGGGATTCAACACTGAAGCTTTCTTT	CATLAPSRGFNTEAFF	-	-	TRBV28	TRBJ1-1
TGTGCCACCTTGACTGTCTCTGGAAACACCATATATTTT	CATLTVSGNTIYF	-	-	TRBV6-5	TRBJ1-3
TGTGCCAGCAGCCCCGGGACAGGAGGGACCGGGGAGCTGTTTTTT	CASSPGTGGTGELFF	TRBD1	-	TRBV3-1/TRBV3-2	TRBJ2-2
TGTGCCAGCAGTGAAGCGCTCGGACAGGGAAACTATGGCTACACCTTC	CASSEALGQGNYGYTF	TRBD1	-	TRBV6-1	TRBJ1-2
TGTGCCAGCAGCTTAGTCCGTGTGACCCAGTACTTC	CASSLVRVTQYF	-	-	TRBV7-8	TRBJ2-5
TGTGCCAGCAGTTTATTAGGGACTAGCGTTACCTACGAGCAGTACTTC	CASSLLGTSVTYEQYF	TRBD2	-	TRBV28	TRBJ2-7
TGTGCCAGCAGTTACTCCCGGAGTCTAGCGGGGTCTGGCTACGAGCAGTACTTC	CASSYSRSLAGSGYEQYF	TRBD2	-	TRBV6-2/TRBV6-3	TRBJ2-7
TGTGCCAGCAGCCCGACAGGGGGCGGTTCACCCCTCCACTTT	CASSPTGGGSPLHF	TRBD1	-	TRBV6-5	TRBJ1-6
TGCGCCAGCAGCTCGACCGGGACAGATACGCAGTATTTT	CASSSTGTDTQYF	-	once	TRBV5-1	TRBJ2-3
TGTGCCAGCAGTTCCGGGACAGGGTCCTACGAGCAGTACTTC	CASSSGTGSYEQYF	TRBD1	-	TRBV6-2/TRBV6-3	TRBJ2-7